One sample yielded the 15 T cell receptor beta chains listed below, sequenced in a study of blood T cell repertoires in COVID-19. Only in-frame clones appear in the TCRdb table, and some are missing; sequencing was by immunoSEQ multiplex PCR. The sample yields some 350,000 clones, 75% to 90% seen once. The sequenced material came from peripheral blood. Source of these receptors: a woman aged 50 to 65 with COVID-19, enrolled during active disease.

The chain recombines TRBV3-1 (or the pseudogene TRBV3-2) with TRBJ2-7; D is possibly TRBD2 (5 bases). V lost 3 bases and J lost 6, with 9 bases in between. This CDR3 is 12 amino acids long. The germline CDR1 and CDR2 sequences are LGHDT and YNNKEL (reference sequence). The CDR3 region is CASSQERGEQYF. Here the CDR3 DNA reads TGTGCCAGCAGCCAGGAACGGGGCGAGCAGTACTTC.

This sequence joins TRBV5-5 and TRBJ2-7, with 11 bases matching TRBD2. This CDR3 spans 15 amino acids. The germline CDR1 and CDR2 sequences are SGHKS and YYEKEE (reference sequence). V lost 1 base and J lost 4; bases outside the gene matches: 4. DNA for the CDR3: TGTGCCAGCAGCTTGCCGGGACTAGCGGTTTACGAGCAGTACTTC. Translating it yields CASSLPGLAVYEQYF.

This sequence joins TRBV6-2 or TRBV6-3 and TRBJ2-5, with TRBD1 identical over 7 bases. Germline V lookup: CDR1 MNHEY, CDR2 SVGEGT. Trimming cost V 1 base and J 0 bases; bases outside gene matches: 2. The CDR3 contains 15 residues. The CDR3 sequence is CASSYLQGYQETQYF. The CDR3, as DNA: TGTGCCAGCAGTTACTTACAGGGGTACCAAGAGACCCAGTACTTC.

The V call is TRBV20-1, the J call TRBJ1-2; 12 nucleotides agree with TRBD1. The J segment lost 4 bases and the V segment lost 3 bases, leaving 3 bases of the junction unmatched. CDR1 is DFQATT, CDR2 SNEGSKA, per germline (reference sequence). The CDR3 covers 14 residues. As DNA, the CDR3 is TGCAGTGCTAGTGGGACAGGGGGCGCCTATGGCTACACCTTC. This sequence encodes CSASGTGGAYGYTF.

The gene calls are TRBV4-3 and TRBJ2-3; weak D call: TRBD2 (6 bases). Trimming took off 4 bases at V and 3 bases at J, with 17 bases between the two ends. Germline CDR1 reads LGHNA; CDR2 reads YSLEER. This CDR3 has 16 amino acids. The CDR3 loop is CASSPRGTSMTDTQYF. In DNA form, the CDR3 reads TGCGCCAGCAGCCCCCGGGGGACCTCGATGACAGATACGCAGTATTTT.

The V gene is TRBV7-8, the J gene TRBJ1-4, with D unresolved. The germline V gene encodes CDR1 SGHVS and CDR2 FQNEAQ. This CDR3 has 18 amino acids. V was shortened by 5 bases and J by 7 bases, with 26 bases between the two germline ends. CDR3 residues: CASSLEYRSGLTTEKLFF. For the CDR3, the DNA is TGTGCCAGCAGCCTTGAATATAGGTCAGGCTTAACGACTGAAAAACTGTTTTTT.

This sequence joins TRBV19 and TRBJ2-7, with D perhaps TRBD1 (6 bases). The length of the CDR3 is 14 residues. Germline V gene sequence: CDR1 LNHDA, CDR2 SQIVND (reference sequence). The V end was cut by 5 bases, the J end by 4 bases, with 15 bases between. DNA of the CDR3: TGTGCCAGTAGTGCCCAAGGACAGATTTACGAGCAGTACTTC. Amino acid sequence: CASSAQGQIYEQYF.

A few counts support this clone. V is TRBV28 and J is TRBJ1-2; TRBD1 matches 12 bases. CDR1 and CDR2 (germline): MDHEN, SYDVKM. The CDR3 loop spans 15 amino acids. With V trimmed by 3 bases and J by 5 bases, 4 bases remained unmatched. CDR3 sequence reads: CASSLGQGARYGYTF. The CDR3 nucleotides read TGTGCCAGCAGTTTGGGACAGGGGGCCAGGTATGGCTACACCTTC.

The chain couples TRBV6-5 to TRBJ2-5; TRBD2 aligns across 13 bases. There are 15 residues in the CDR3. V lost 6 bases and J lost 10; bases outside the gene matches: 11. Germline lookup yields CDR1 MNHEY and CDR2 SVGAGI. As DNA, the CDR3 is TGTGCCAGCAGCTATGGGACTAGCGGGGACCGGATCCAGTACTTC. This encodes CASSYGTSGDRIQYF.

J is TRBJ1-5 and V is TRBV7-2; D might be TRBD1 (5 bases). Per germline, CDR1 SGHTA and CDR2 FQGNSA. This CDR3 comprises 17 residues. V lost 2 bases and J 9 bases, leaving 23 bases between the germline ends. The CDR3 is CASSLMPAGTGGGPQHF. In DNA form, the CDR3 reads TGTGCCAGCAGCTTAATGCCGGCCGGGACCGGCGGGGGGCCCCAGCATTTT.

The CDR3 nucleotides read TGCAGCGTTGGACTGGAACTACTCGGGTCAGCTTTCTTT. Translation gives CSVGLELLGSAFF. This rearrangement joins TRBV29-1 to TRBJ1-1; D not certain. The V gene's germline CDR1 is SQVTM and CDR2 ANQGSEA. The CDR3 is 13 amino acids. Deletions cut 4 bases from V and 10 bases from J, with 19 bases between.

V usage is TRBV6-6 and J usage is TRBJ1-5; 8 bases agree with TRBD1. The CDR3 has 15 amino acids. V lost 7 bases to trimming and J lost 2 bases; unmatched junction nucleotides: 7. Looked up from germline, CDR1 is MNHNY and CDR2 is SVGAGI (reference sequence). The CDR3 coding sequence is TGTGCCAGCACCCAGGGGGCGAGTCGCAATCAGCCCCAGCATTTT. This codes for CASTQGASRNQPQHF.

The V and J genes are TRBV5-1 and TRBJ2-1, with TRBD2 matching 9 bases. The CDR3 runs 17 residues. The germline V gene has CDR1 SGHRS and CDR2 YFSETQ. Unmatched junction bases numbered 10, after V lost 1 base and J lost 5 bases. The DNA for the CDR3 is TGCGCCAGCAGCTTGCGTTTGAGGCTAGCGGGGCACAATGAGCAGTTCTTC. It yields the protein CASSLRLRLAGHNEQFF.

This clone was picked up one time. CDR3 loop: CASSLVAVHEQFF. The CDR3 nucleotides are TGTGCCAGCAGCTTGGTGGCCGTGCATGAGCAGTTCTTC. This chain uses TRBV5-6 with TRBJ2-1; D is unclear. Looked up from germline, CDR1 is SGHDT and CDR2 is YYEEEE. Trimming removed 0 bases at V and 8 bases at J, with 9 bases between. The CDR3 covers 13 residues.

This chain links TRBV5-1 with TRBJ2-2; a possible D gene is TRBD2 (5 bases). Germline CDR1 SGHRS, CDR2 YFSETQ. V lost 4 bases and J lost 0, with 10 bases in between. The CDR3 is 15 residues long. The CDR3 bases are TGCGCCAGCAGCCAGCGGAGGCCGAACACCGGGGAGCTGTTTTTT. Protein sequence: CASSQRRPNTGELFF.